Below are 16 T cell receptor beta chains sequenced from a single sample in a study of regulatory T cells in long-lasting Graves disease (dated by TCRdb to about 2021). Library generation was performed with multiplex PCR. Sequenced using an Illumina HiSeq 4000. CDR3 regions were amplified by Arm-PCR with iRepertoire HTBI primers to construct TCR beta libraries. TCRdb reprocessing: public reads trimmed at Q25 with fastp, clones called with MiXCR, in-frame beta chains kept. All rows with the same CDR3 protein become a single entry with the most common DNA and genes. The sample yields 400,000 to 500,000 distinct CDR3 sequences; 20% to 25% were counted once. The biggest ten clones account for 6.5% to 9% of the sample. This specimen's time point label, per the study, means: persistent/refractory GD, antithyroid drugs over 5 years with positive TRAb. For both TCR sequencing and RNA sequencing, RNA was extracted from PBMCs in TRIzol.

Here the sequenced sample was peripheral blood mononuclear cells (PBMCs), taken when the disease was refractory, from a patient treated with antithyroid drugs. The receptors originated from a female donor with Graves disease.

This clonotype was seen just once. The V gene is TRBV9, the J gene TRBJ2-2, with 8 nucleotides matching TRBD2. From germline, CDR1 is SGDLS and CDR2 YYNGEE. The CDR3 is made up of 18 amino acids. After removal of 8 bases from V and 1 base from J, the junction contained 16 bases not matched to a gene. The CDR3 region is CASHPNGGAGQNTGELFF. The CDR3 coding sequence is TGTGCCAGTCACCCCAACGGGGGGGCGGGACAGAACACCGGGGAGCTGTTTTTT.

The sample holds a few counts of this clonotype. The genes are TRBV3-1 and TRBJ1-5; TRBD1 is a possible D gene (6 bases). From germline, CDR1 is LGHDT and CDR2 YNNKEL (reference sequence). The CDR3 is 14 amino acids. V was pared by 1 base and J by 5 bases, with 9 bases between. CDR3 amino acids: CASSQGDTYQPQHF. Written as DNA, the CDR3 is TGTGCCAGCAGCCAAGGGGACACCTATCAGCCCCAGCATTTT.

This clonotype was observed many times. The gene calls are TRBV28 and TRBJ2-5, with TRBD2 identical over 9 bases. The junction had 8 bases not matched to a gene; V was cut back by 7 bases and J by 5 bases. The CDR3 loop spans 14 amino acids. Per the germline V gene, CDR1 is MDHEN and CDR2 is SYDVKM. CDR3 loop: CASIKGLAAETQYF. For the CDR3, the DNA is TGTGCCAGCATAAAGGGACTAGCTGCCGAGACCCAGTACTTC.

This clonotype was counted many times. The V call is TRBV7-2, the J call TRBJ2-2; TRBD2 is a possible D gene (6 bases). V lost 5 bases to trimming and J lost 4 bases, with 11 bases between them. This CDR3 spans 14 amino acids. Looked up from germline, CDR1 is SGHTA and CDR2 is FQGNSA. CDR3 residues: CASSPGGVTGELFF. CDR3 nucleotides: TGTGCCAGCAGCCCAGGCGGGGTCACCGGGGAGCTGTTTTTT. The entire variable domain, with the rest obtained from reference TRBV7-2 and TRBJ2-2, is as follows: GAGVSQSPSNKVTEKGKDVELRCDPISGHTALYWYRQSLGQGLEFLIYFQGNSAPDKSGLPSDRFSAERTGGSVSTLTIQRTQQEDSAVYLCASSPGGVTGELFFGEGSRLTVL.

The rearrangement joins TRBV20-1 to TRBJ2-7; TRBD2 agrees at 9 bases. This CDR3 region has 17 residues. With 0 bases clipped from V and 0 bases from J, the junction kept 9 bases outside the gene matches. Germline V gives CDR1 DFQATT, CDR2 SNEGSKA (reference sequence). The CDR3 coding sequence is TGCAGTGCTAGAGATGTAGCTAGCGGGATCTTCTCCTACGAGCAGTACTTC. Translation gives CSARDVASGIFSYEQYF.

This clonotype was seen only a few times. CDR3 sequence reads: CASSLPGSGEKLFF. The DNA for the CDR3 is TGCGCCAGCAGCTTACCAGGTAGCGGAGAAAAACTGTTTTTT. The V and J genes are TRBV5-1 and TRBJ1-4; D gene unclear. The CDR3 has 14 residues. Trimming removed 2 bases from V and 8 bases from J, with 13 bases in between. CDR1 and CDR2 (germline): SGHRS, YFSETQ.

In its sample, this clonotype was seen many times. This chain joins TRBV11-2 and TRBJ1-5; the D is unclear. The CDR3 covers 17 residues. Per the germline V gene, CDR1 is SGHAT and CDR2 is FQNNGV. The ends were cut back, 1 base at V and 1 base at J, with 14 bases in the middle. In nucleotides, the CDR3 is TGTGCCAGCAGCTTAGCCCCAAGAGGAGCCAGCAATCAGCCCCAGCATTTT. Its protein is CASSLAPRGASNQPQHF.

This clonotype was picked up one time. This rearrangement joins TRBV10-1 to TRBJ2-7, with 12 bases aligning to TRBD1. V dropped 4 bases and J dropped 6; count of bases not matched to a gene: 4. Germline CDR1 and CDR2: WNHNN and SYGVQD (reference sequence). The CDR3 consists of 14 residues. The chain's CDR3 is CASSGGQGASEQYF. CDR3 nucleotides: TGCGCCAGCAGTGGGGGACAGGGGGCATCCGAGCAGTACTTC.

In this sample, this clonotype turned up many times. Here the CDR3 reads CASSLPQGYSNQPQHF. CDR3 nucleotides: TGTGCCAGCAGTTTGCCACAGGGTTATAGCAATCAGCCCCAGCATTTT. V usage is TRBV28 and J usage is TRBJ1-5; TRBD1 might be the D (6 bases). Trimming shortened V by 3 bases and J by 0 bases, and 12 bases separated the two germline ends. CDR3 length: 16 residues. Germline V gene lookup returns CDR1 MDHEN and CDR2 SYDVKM.

Note on this clonotype: The germline gene is not matched at one end of the junction; a read error may be the cause. The CDR3 sequence: CASSFSSGSVEAQYF. In nucleotides, the CDR3 is TGTGCCAGCAGTTTCTCTAGCGGGAGTGTAGAGGCCCAGTACTTC. J is TRBJ2-5 and V is TRBV28, with 10 bases fitting TRBD2. From germline, CDR1 is MDHEN and CDR2 SYDVKM. The CDR3 covers 15 residues.

The rearrangement joins TRBV28 to TRBJ1-6; 8 positions agree with TRBD1. J lost 7 bases, V lost 4 bases, and 6 bases had no gene match. The length of the CDR3 is 15 residues. CDR1 and CDR2 (germline): MDHEN, SYDVKM. Here the CDR3 DNA reads TGTGCCAGCAGTTCTGCGGACAGGGACAATTCACCCCTCCACTTT. Residues: CASSSADRDNSPLHF. Based on the CDR3 plus reference TRBV28 and TRBJ1-6, the full variable domain is DVKVTQSSRYLVKRTGEKVFLECVQDMDHENMFWYRQDPGLGLRLIYFSYDVKMKEKGDIPEGYSVSREKKERFSLILESASTNQTSMYLCASSSADRDNSPLHFGNGTRLTVT.

This clonotype has just a few counts. The chain couples TRBV6-2 or TRBV6-3 to TRBJ1-1; D unresolved. V gave up 2 bases and J gave up 6 bases, with 25 bases separating them. Germline V gives CDR1 MNHEY, CDR2 SVGEGT. The CDR3 totals 18 residues. The CDR3 sequence: CASSYSSGVVSLLPEAFF. In nucleotides, the CDR3 is TGTGCCAGCAGTTACAGTTCAGGTGTGGTATCTCTTTTACCTGAAGCTTTCTTT.

In DNA, the CDR3 is TGTGCCATCAGTGACCTCCTGGACAAGGACACCGGGGAGCTGTTTTTT. Residues: CAISDLLDKDTGELFF. V and J are TRBV10-3 and TRBJ2-2; TRBD1 might be the D (5 bases). The V gene lost 3 bases and the J gene lost 3 bases, with 14 bases spanning the gap. CDR1 is ENHRY, CDR2 SYGVKD, per germline. CDR3 length equals 16 residues.

The rearrangement joins TRBV30 to TRBJ1-5; 7 positions agree with TRBD1. The length of the CDR3 is 13 residues. CDR1 is GTSNPN, CDR2 SVGIG, per germline (reference sequence). Trimming at V came to 3 bases and at J to 5 bases, leaving 4 bases not matched to a gene. CDR3 residues: CAWSRGSDQPQHF. The CDR3 bases are TGTGCCTGGAGCAGGGGGTCGGATCAGCCCCAGCATTTT.

This clonotype showed up just a few times. The chain couples TRBV30 to TRBJ1-1; D is perhaps TRBD1 (5 bases). Germline CDR1 and CDR2: GTSNPN and SVGIG (reference sequence). The CDR3 has 12 amino acids. CDR3 protein: CAGTGPNTEAFF. Written as DNA, the CDR3 is TGTGCGGGAACAGGCCCGAACACTGAAGCTTTCTTT.

In its sample, this clonotype was seen once. This may be a read error: a much more frequent sequence differs by one nucleotide. The conserved closing phenylalanine or tryptophan is absent in this CDR3, likely reflecting a read error. The chain recombines TRBV11-3 with TRBJ1-2; 7 bases line up with TRBD1. This CDR3 has 14 amino acids. The germline gives CDR1 SGHNT, CDR2 YENEEA. Unmatched junction bases numbered 7, after V lost 6 bases and J lost 3 bases. The CDR3 sequence: CASSSDRPDYGYTS. The DNA of the CDR3 is TGTGCCAGCAGTTCGGACAGGCCGGACTATGGCTACACCTCC.